A selection of T cell receptor beta chains follows, all from one sample in a study of T-cell memory formation after mild COVID-19. TCRdb analysed the 5' RACE reads with MiXCR anew, one entry per CDR3 protein. The sample holds 250,000 to 350,000 distinct CDR3 sequences, about 17% seen once. The material sequenced was PBMCs or a T cell subset sorted from them (not recorded which). Receptors were obtained from a man between 18 and 35 years old who had mild COVID-19 (a few samples of this study predate the infection). Cell type and time point are not known. Each CDR3 is given with its conserved first and last residue. The order of the fields is clone size, V gene, D gene, J gene, CDR3 protein, CDR3 DNA. The D gene is left open where the match is weak. Some rows mark clone size as missing; the rest say once, few, many or name a class of expanded clone.

few,TRBV7-9,.,TRBJ2-3,CASSLTSSTDTQYF,TGTGCCAGCAGCTTAACTTCTAGCACAGATACGCAGTATTTT
.,TRBV29-1,TRBD1,TRBJ1-1,CSVVDRAGEAFF,TGCAGCGTCGTAGACAGGGCCGGAGAAGCTTTCTTT
.,TRBV3-1,.,TRBJ2-6,CASSQIGRAGANVLTF,TGTGCCAGCAGCCAGATCGGCCGGGCTGGGGCCAACGTCCTGACTTTC
few,TRBV7-3,.,TRBJ2-5,CASSYRAQETQYF,TGTGCCAGCAGCTACCGGGCTCAGGAGACCCAGTACTTC
.,TRBV10-3,.,TRBJ2-1,CAISTGGQPNEQFF,TGTGCCATCAGCACGGGGGGCCAGCCCAATGAGCAGTTCTTC
few,TRBV29-1,.,TRBJ2-5,CSVEKTASGVQYF,TGCAGCGTTGAAAAGACAGCCTCCGGGGTCCAGTACTTC
few,TRBV20-1,.,TRBJ2-5,CSASGHLETQYF,TGCAGTGCTAGCGGACATTTAGAGACCCAGTACTTC
few,TRBV7-9,.,TRBJ1-1,CASSLVGASEAFF,TGTGCCAGCAGCTTAGTCGGAGCGTCCGAAGCTTTCTTT
many,TRBV6-5,.,TRBJ1-1,CASSYSVNTEAFF,TGTGCCAGCAGTTACTCTGTGAACACTGAAGCTTTCTTT
.,TRBV6-5,.,TRBJ2-7,CASSYVNGQKYF,TGTGCCAGCAGTTACGTCAACGGACAAAAGTACTTC
many,TRBV5-1,.,TRBJ2-5,CASSTGGQETQYF,TGCGCCAGCTCTACAGGTGGACAAGAGACCCAGTACTTC
.,TRBV7-9,.,TRBJ2-1,CASSLDRPRDEQFF,TGTGCCAGCAGCTTAGACCGGCCGAGGGATGAGCAGTTCTTC
few,TRBV7-6,TRBD2,TRBJ2-3,CASSPLAGRTDTQYF,TGTGCCAGCAGCCCACTAGCGGGAAGAACAGATACGCAGTATTTT
once,TRBV12-3/TRBV12-4,TRBD2,TRBJ2-1,CAGSYALAGGEQFF,TGTGCAGGCAGTTATGCGCTAGCGGGGGGGGAGCAGTTCTTC
few,TRBV5-1,.,TRBJ1-1,CASRPIGPGTEAFF,TGCGCCAGCAGGCCGATCGGACCGGGCACTGAAGCTTTCTTT
.,TRBV20-1,.,TRBJ2-7,CSARDGSYEQYF,TGCAGTGCTAGGGACGGCTCCTACGAGCAGTACTTC
.,TRBV5-1,.,TRBJ2-5,CASSLEVPKTQYF,TGCGCCAGCAGCTTGGAGGTCCCAAAGACCCAGTACTTC
few,TRBV4-2,TRBD1,TRBJ1-5,CASSRTGANQPQHF,TGTGCCAGCAGCCGGACAGGAGCTAATCAGCCCCAGCATTTT
.,TRBV6-2/TRBV6-3,.,TRBJ1-1,CASSYELPVSTEAFF,TGTGCCAGCAGTTACGAGTTACCCGTCAGCACTGAAGCTTTCTTT
.,TRBV7-2,TRBD1,TRBJ2-7,CASSRIGGTGAYEQYF,TGTGCCAGCAGCCGGATAGGAGGGACAGGGGCCTACGAGCAGTACTTC
.,TRBV7-2,.,TRBJ2-1,CASSGGSYSYNEQFF,TGTGCCAGCAGCGGGGGGTCTTACTCCTACAATGAGCAGTTCTTC
few,TRBV7-6,TRBD1,TRBJ1-2,CASSPAGGGYGYTF,TGTGCCAGCAGCCCAGCAGGGGGCGGCTATGGCTACACCTTC
few,TRBV28,TRBD1,TRBJ2-1,CATHSTGGNEQFF,TGTGCCACACATTCGACAGGGGGCAATGAGCAGTTCTTC
few,TRBV4-2,TRBD1,TRBJ1-2,CASSPSGTGHGYTF,TGTGCCAGCAGCCCATCCGGGACAGGGCATGGCTACACCTTC
many,TRBV5-1,.,TRBJ1-6,CASSESIEVSSSPLHF,TGCGCCAGCAGCGAGAGTATCGAGGTCTCTAGTTCACCCCTCCACTTT
.,TRBV5-1,TRBD1,TRBJ2-5,CASSLAGGTETQYF,TGCGCCAGCAGCCTGGCAGGGGGAACGGAGACCCAGTACTTC
.,TRBV6-1,.,TRBJ1-2,CASSEATGANYGYTF,TGTGCCAGCAGTGAAGCGACAGGCGCTAACTATGGCTACACCTTC
.,TRBV5-1,.,TRBJ2-3,CASNPEGSRPDTQYF,TGCGCCAGCAACCCAGAGGGCAGCCGCCCGGATACGCAGTATTTT
once,TRBV5-1,TRBD1,TRBJ1-3,CASSLRQGASGNTIYF,TGCGCCAGCAGCCTCAGACAGGGGGCAAGTGGAAACACCATATATTTT